This TCR beta chain was retrieved from a study of T-cell reconstitution after alpha-beta-depleted transplantation in children. This clonotype turned up a few times. Per the germline V gene, CDR1 is SGHVS and CDR2 is FQNEAQ. This CDR3 comprises 16 residues. Trimming removed 3 bases from V and 0 bases from J; junction bases left unmatched: 5. Preparation of the TCRbeta library used unique molecular identifiers. TCRdb used MiXCR to reprocess the PCR reads, holding one entry per CDR3 protein. The sample records more than 500,000 distinct CDR3 sequences, 11% being singletons. This material consisted of PBMCs, mostly from graft donor cells, taken 180 days after TCRalphabeta/CD19-depleted stem cell transplant. This TCR was recovered from a female patient aged 2-15 years who had a stem cell transplant for aplastic anemia, so the T cells may come from the graft donor. The chain employs TRBV7-8 and TRBJ1-1; 9 bases line up with TRBD1. Here the CDR3 reads CASSFWTGVMNTEAFF. The CDR3 bases are TGTGCCAGCAGCTTTTGGACAGGGGTCATGAACACTGAAGCTTTCTTT.